The 18 T cell receptor beta chains reported below all come from one sample, sequenced in a study of pediatric ulcerative colitis. This table comes from immunoSEQ multiplex PCR, and its TCRdb copy is limited to in-frame clones, with some not included. The sample carries 17,000 or so clones, roughly 70% recorded once. The rectum was sampled with one to two pinch biopsies at colonoscopy. Sequencing was done on a sample of gut tissue. Receptor source: a girl aged 10-17 years with moderate ulcerative colitis.

The chain uses TRBV27 and TRBJ2-1, with D possibly being TRBD2 (5 bases). Trimming shortened V by 7 bases and J by 10 bases, and 11 bases separated the two germline ends. This CDR3 region has 11 residues. From germline, CDR1 is MNHEY and CDR2 SMNVEV (reference sequence). The CDR3 nucleotides read TGTGCCAGCAAGCTAGCTTCCGAGCAGTTCTTC. This sequence encodes CASKLASEQFF.

This clone was recorded only once. J is TRBJ1-4 and V is TRBV11-2, with unresolved D. The V gene's germline CDR1 is SGHAT and CDR2 FQNNGV. Trimming took 4 bases from V and 0 from J, leaving 9 bases between them. This CDR3 is built from 15 residues. Here the CDR3 reads CASSSVSATNEKLFF. The CDR3 nucleotides are TGTGCCAGCAGCTCCGTCTCCGCAACTAATGAAAAACTGTTTTTT.

The V gene is TRBV10-3, the J gene TRBJ1-4; no clear D gene. V lost 3 bases, J lost 5 bases, and 13 bases lay in between. The CDR3 totals 15 residues. Germline values: CDR1 ENHRY, CDR2 SYGVKD. CDR3 sequence (DNA): TGTGCCATCAGTGAATTAGGGCGGGGAAATGAAAAACTGTTTTTT. This sequence encodes CAISELGRGNEKLFF.

In DNA form, the CDR3 reads TGTGCCAGCTCACCCGGAGAGCCTTTTAGCTACACCTTC. This translates into CASSPGEPFSYTF. The chain links TRBV18 to TRBJ1-2; D remains unclear. Germline CDR1 reads KGHSH; CDR2 reads LQKENI. V lost 3 bases and J 9 bases, leaving 14 bases between the germline ends. The CDR3 length is 13 residues.

The table lists this clone with a few counts. The gene calls are TRBV14 and TRBJ2-2; TRBD2 agrees at 10 bases. Germline CDR1 is SGHDN and CDR2 is FVKESK. With 5 bases clipped from V and 6 bases from J, the junction kept 9 bases outside the gene matches. The CDR3 is made up of 16 amino acids. CDR3 region: CASSVRVAGGPGELFF. In DNA form, the CDR3 reads TGTGCCAGCAGCGTCCGTGTAGCGGGGGGACCCGGGGAGCTGTTTTTT.

The chain carries TRBV4-1 and TRBJ2-7, with 7 positions matching TRBD2. After removal of 1 base from V and 0 bases from J, the junction contained 9 bases not matched to a gene. Germline lookup yields CDR1 MGHRA and CDR2 YSYEKL. This CDR3 has 17 residues. The CDR3 DNA reads TGCGCCAGCAGCCAAGTGGCCCGCAGCGGGATCTCCTACGAGCAGTACTTC. Translated: CASSQVARSGISYEQYF.

This clone was detected once. This rearrangement joins TRBV6-6 to TRBJ2-1; the D is unclear. The CDR3 consists of 14 residues. Per the germline V gene, CDR1 is MNHNY and CDR2 is SVGAGI (reference sequence). V dropped 0 bases and J dropped 4 bases, with 7 bases sitting between them. CDR3 nucleotide sequence: TGTGCCAGCAGTTACTCGAGGCAATACAATGAGCAGTTCTTC. The encoded protein is CASSYSRQYNEQFF.

The chain couples TRBV18 to TRBJ2-5, with a possible D match to TRBD2 (6 bases). The CDR3 is 15 residues long. The ends were cut back, 6 bases at V and 3 bases at J, with 17 bases in the middle. CDR1 KGHSH and CDR2 LQKENI come from the germline V gene. CDR3 region: CASSPRAGREETQYF. Written as DNA, the CDR3 is TGTGCCAGCTCCCCTAGGGCCGGGAGAGAAGAGACCCAGTACTTC.

CDR3 residues: CASSLSGRGYEQYF. Written as DNA, the CDR3 is TGTGCCAGCAGCCTTAGCGGGAGGGGCTACGAGCAGTACTTC. The chain employs TRBV28 and TRBJ2-7; 11 bases are a match to TRBD2. This CDR3 comprises 14 residues. The ends lost 6 bases at V and 3 bases at J; junction bases unmatched: 4. Germline V lookup: CDR1 MDHEN, CDR2 SYDVKM.

This chain uses TRBV6-4 with TRBJ2-7; no clear D gene. The CDR3 runs 12 residues. V was trimmed by 8 bases and J by 4 bases, leaving 12 bases between them. Germline loops: CDR1 MRHNA, CDR2 SNTAGT. In DNA, the CDR3 is TGTGCCAGCGTTTCCCGAGATTACGAGCAGTACTTC. It encodes CASVSRDYEQYF.

This clone was counted between two and nine times. The chain has TRBV5-1 and TRBJ1-4, with TRBD1 as a possible D gene (6 bases). Trimming shortened V by 4 bases and J by 0 bases, and 13 bases separated the two germline ends. CDR1 and CDR2 (germline): SGHRS, YFSETQ. This CDR3 comprises 16 residues. CDR3 region: CASSRTPGATNEKLFF. The CDR3 nucleotides read TGCGCCAGCAGCAGAACACCAGGGGCAACTAATGAAAAACTGTTTTTT.

V and J are TRBV10-3 and TRBJ1-3; perhaps TRBD1 as D (5 bases). The V gene lost 11 bases and the J gene lost 0 bases, with 14 bases spanning the gap. Germline lookup yields CDR1 ENHRY and CDR2 SYGVKD. The CDR3 is 14 residues long. The chain's CDR3 is CAVSGANSGNTIYF. Written as DNA, the CDR3 is TGTGCCGTGAGCGGGGCCAACTCTGGAAACACCATATATTTT.

The chain uses TRBV5-4 and TRBJ2-1; 11 bases are shared with TRBD2. Germline V gene data show CDR1 as SGHNT and CDR2 as YYREEE (reference sequence). Unmatched junction bases numbered 10, after V lost 4 bases and J lost 4 bases. The CDR3 covers 17 residues. The chain's CDR3 is CASSQGSGGVRYNEQFF. CDR3 DNA: TGTGCCAGCAGCCAAGGTAGCGGGGGGGTAAGATACAATGAGCAGTTCTTC.

In this sample, this clone turned up a few times. The V gene is TRBV9, the J gene TRBJ2-1; weak D call: TRBD2 (5 bases). The ends were cut back, 0 bases at V and 1 base at J, with 8 bases in the middle. Germline V gives CDR1 SGDLS, CDR2 YYNGEE. CDR3 length equals 15 residues. CDR3 sequence (DNA): TGTGCCAGCAGCGTAGTATCGGGGTCCTACAATGAGCAGTTCTTC. Translating gives CASSVVSGSYNEQFF.

The sample holds a few counts of this clone. J is TRBJ1-5 and V is TRBV5-8; D is possibly TRBD1 (6 bases). CDR1 and CDR2 (germline): SGHTS, YDEGEE. This CDR3 region has 15 residues. The V gene lost 4 bases and the J gene lost 4 bases, with 15 bases spanning the gap. CDR3 DNA sequence: TGTGCCAGCAGCCCCGACAGGACGGTTAATCAGCCCCAGCATTTT. Amino acids: CASSPDRTVNQPQHF.

V and J are TRBV5-6 and TRBJ2-7, with 8 bases fitting TRBD1. The CDR3 consists of 14 residues. The germline V gene encodes CDR1 SGHDT and CDR2 YYEEEE. J was trimmed by 5 bases and V by 0 bases; bases with no gene match: 4. The CDR3 loop reads CASSLEPGGNEQYF. DNA of the CDR3: TGTGCCAGCAGCTTGGAACCAGGGGGCAACGAGCAGTACTTC.

V gene TRBV11-2 combines with J gene TRBJ2-3; maybe TRBD2 (6 bases). The CDR3 runs 17 residues. Trimming left V 2 bases short and J 4 bases short, with 19 bases between. Per the germline V gene, CDR1 is SGHAT and CDR2 is FQNNGV. CDR3 nucleotides: TGTGCCAGCAGCTTAAGAGTCCGACCGGGAGCCCCAGATACGCAGTATTTT. Its translation is CASSLRVRPGAPDTQYF.

The rearrangement joins TRBV29-1 to TRBJ1-4, with D maybe TRBD1 (5 bases). The CDR3 is 14 residues long. Trimming took off 7 bases at V and 7 bases at J, with 19 bases between the two ends. Germline lookup yields CDR1 SQVTM and CDR2 ANQGSEA. CDR3 bases: TGCAGCGCCATCCCTCTGGGGGGGGGTGAAAAACTGTTTTTT. Encoded protein: CSAIPLGGGEKLFF. Complete variable domain (other parts from reference TRBV29-1 and TRBJ1-4): SAVISQKPSRDICQRGTSLTIQCQVDSQVTMMFWYRQQPGQSLTLIATANQGSEATYESGFVIDKFPISRPNLTFSTLTVSNMSPEDSSIYLCSAIPLGGGEKLFFGSGTQLSVL.